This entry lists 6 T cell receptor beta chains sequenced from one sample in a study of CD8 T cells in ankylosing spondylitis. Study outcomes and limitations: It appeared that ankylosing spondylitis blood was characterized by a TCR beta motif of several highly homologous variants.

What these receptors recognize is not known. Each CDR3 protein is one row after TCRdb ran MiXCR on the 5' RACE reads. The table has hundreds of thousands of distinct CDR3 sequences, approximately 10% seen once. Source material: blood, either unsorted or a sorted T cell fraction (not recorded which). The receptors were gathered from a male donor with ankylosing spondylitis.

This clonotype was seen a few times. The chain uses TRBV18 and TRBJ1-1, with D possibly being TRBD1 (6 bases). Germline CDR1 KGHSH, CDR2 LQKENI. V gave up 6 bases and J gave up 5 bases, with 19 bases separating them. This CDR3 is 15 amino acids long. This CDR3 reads CASSPRAIGGTEAFF. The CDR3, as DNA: TGTGCCAGCTCCCCAAGGGCCATAGGGGGGACTGAAGCTTTCTTT.

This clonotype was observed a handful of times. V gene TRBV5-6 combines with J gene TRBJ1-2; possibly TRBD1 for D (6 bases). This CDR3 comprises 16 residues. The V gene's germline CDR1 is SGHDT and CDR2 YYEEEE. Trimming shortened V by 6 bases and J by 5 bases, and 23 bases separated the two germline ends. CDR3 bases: TGTGCCAGCACAGTTGGCAGCAACAGGGACTATTATGGCTACACCTTC. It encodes CASTVGSNRDYYGYTF.

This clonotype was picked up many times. The CDR3 coding sequence is TGTGCCAGCAACCCTGGCGGGGGGGCAGGTGGATCCTACAATGAGCAGTTCTTC. It yields the protein CASNPGGGAGGSYNEQFF. This sequence joins TRBV12-3 or TRBV12-4 and TRBJ2-1, with 9 bases fitting TRBD2. CDR3 size: 18 residues. The V and J ends lost 7 bases and 1 base, in that order; junction bases with no gene match: 14.

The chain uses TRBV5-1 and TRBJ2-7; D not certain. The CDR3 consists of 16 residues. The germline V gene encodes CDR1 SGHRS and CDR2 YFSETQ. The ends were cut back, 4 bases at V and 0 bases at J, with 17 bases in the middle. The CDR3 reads CASSPYAPYGSYEQYF. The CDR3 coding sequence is TGCGCCAGCAGCCCTTATGCACCCTACGGCTCCTACGAGCAGTACTTC.

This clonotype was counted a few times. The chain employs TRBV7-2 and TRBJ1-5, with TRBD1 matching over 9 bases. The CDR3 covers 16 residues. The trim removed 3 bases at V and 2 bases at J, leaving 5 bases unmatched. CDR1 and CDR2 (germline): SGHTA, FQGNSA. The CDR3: CASSLRGQGGNQPQHF. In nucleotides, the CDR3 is TGTGCCAGCAGCTTGAGGGGACAGGGAGGCAATCAGCCCCAGCATTTT.

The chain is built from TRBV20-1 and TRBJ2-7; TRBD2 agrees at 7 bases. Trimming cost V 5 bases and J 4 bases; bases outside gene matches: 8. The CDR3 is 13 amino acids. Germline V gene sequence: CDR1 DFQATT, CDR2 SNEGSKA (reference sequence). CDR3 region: CSAAGERVYEQYF. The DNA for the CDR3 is TGCAGTGCTGCGGGGGAGCGGGTGTACGAGCAGTACTTC.